This TCR beta chain derives from a study of T cells after posttransplantation cyclophosphamide (dated by TCRdb to the mid-2010s). Notes on the research overall: Using TRB sequencing, the study followed how the T cell repertoire rebuilt after myeloablative bone marrow transplantation with posttransplantation cyclophosphamide given as GVHD prophylaxis. Because TRA and TRB clonality correlated tightly in fewer than ten samples, the subsequent TCR analyses were limited to TRB only. Public TRB sequences were queried against a database of over 3,000 sequences associated with responses to pathogens, tumor antigens, self-antigens and alloantigens. TRB sequencing was also done on up to about 3 additional blood samples from 2 to 5.2 years after transplant in 3 patients, and on pretransplant blood from 4 patients. Samples from 30 to 35 PTCy-treated patients, along with samples from roughly 15 of their related bone marrow donors, underwent antigen receptor sequencing. Blood from all 35 or so PTCy patients who had 1-year posttransplant specimens underwent TRB sequencing.

Genomic DNA was the input for TRB sequencing, which was run either with the immunoSEQ assay at survey resolution or with the hsTCRB kit. The authors' pipeline ran thus. The immunoSEQ software was used for initial read processing, and the LymphoSeq R package was used for repertoire analyses. Clonality was computed as 1 minus normalized Shannon entropy; Gini coefficient was also calculated for each TRB dataset. To infer phenotypes in unsorted samples, TRB sequences from sorted subsets of the recipient or donor were mapped onto the unsorted samples of the same recipient. The immuneACCESS repertoire file appears here via TCRdb, limited to in-frame rearrangements. These files lack a portion of the clones; in checked studies, under half of the deficit traces to unresolved V genes, and the cause of the others is not known. Clone size and V and J calls were adopted from that table, with D and trimming inferred from the DNA. This sample has approximately 2,800 clones in its table, and about 56% of those were observed once. The leading ten clones occupy approximately 14% of the sample.

On the study overall, not on this receptor specifically: The TRB repertoires of T cells infiltrating skin or GI tract showed only limited overlap with the TRB repertoires of T cells in blood. Donor-recipient similarity was low at 1-2 months but rose over the first year, and later blood repertoires were often dominated by donor CD8+ memory clones. Across more than 35 patients, recipient CMV seropositivity and CMV reactivation were highly associated with TRB clonality; PTCy diversity was similar to CNI/methotrexate controls.

Comments on this clone: The target of this receptor is not known. The input lacks base qualities; no much larger clone sits a single base away.

Taken with the paper, the label for treatment or condition translates to: high-dose cyclophosphamide on days +3 and +4 as single-agent GVHD prophylaxis. Patients in the PTCy group got busulfan and fludarabine conditioning, a marrow graft from a related or unrelated donor, and cyclophosphamide on days +3 and +4. PTCy-treated patients were drawn from a prospective multi-institutional clinical trial. Peripheral blood and bone marrow mononuclear cells were isolated by Ficoll-Hypaque density centrifugation and cryopreserved. In the germline V gene (reference sequence), CDR1 corresponds to SEHNR and CDR2 to FQNEAQ. Here V drops 5 bases and J drops 6 bases, and the junction holds 12 bases not matched to any gene. Including the terminal cysteine and phenylalanine, the CDR3 comprises 15 residues. CDR3 DNA only is kept here, 45 bases in frame from base 1.

The sample was PBMCs, taken 30 days after allogeneic stem cell transplant with posttransplant cyclophosphamide. This clonotype was sampled from a male patient aged 55-69 years who received an allogeneic stem cell transplant from a related donor and was CMV-positive. Some T cells may derive from the graft donor when a transplant has been performed. The chain is encoded by TRBV7-9 joined to TRBJ1-2; the junction holds 7 bases that match TRBD1. The CDR3 region reads CASSIGGHGLDGYTF. The nucleotide sequence reads TGTGCCAGCAGCATAGGGGGCCACGGTTTGGATGGCTACACCTTC.